A selection of T cell receptor beta chains follows, all from one sample in a study of T-cell reconstitution after alpha-beta-depleted transplantation in children. One entry per CDR3 protein results from TCRdb running MiXCR on the PCR reads. The sample has some 840,000 distinct CDR3 sequences; roughly 15% are singletons. Here the sequenced sample was PBMCs, mostly from graft donor cells, taken 360 days after TCRalphabeta/CD19-depleted stem cell transplant. These receptors were taken from a male patient younger than 18 who had a stem cell transplant for acute lymphoblastic leukemia, so the T cells may come from the graft donor. CDR3s include the opening cysteine and the closing phenylalanine or tryptophan. D genes are given only for firm matches. Rows may omit the clone size; those that give it use once, few, many or a size class.

j_call clone_size d_call v_call cdr3_aa cdr3_nt
TRBJ1-1 . . TRBV24-1 CATSDPGRGRAEAFF TGTGCCACCAGTGACCCTGGGAGGGGAAGGGCTGAAGCTTTCTTT
TRBJ1-4 . . TRBV11-1 CASSLVRTNEKLFF TGTGCCAGCAGCTTAGTTAGGACTAATGAAAAACTGTTTTTT
TRBJ2-7 . . TRBV5-1 CASSLGQQFPYEQYF TGCGCCAGCAGCTTGGGTCAACAGTTCCCCTACGAGCAGTACTTC
TRBJ2-7 . TRBD1 TRBV5-1 CASSLGAWGQYEQYF TGCGCCAGCAGCTTGGGCGCGTGGGGACAGTACGAGCAGTACTTC
TRBJ2-3 few . TRBV20-1 CSARALDWRDTQYF TGCAGTGCTAGAGCCCTAGACTGGAGGGATACGCAGTATTTT
TRBJ1-2 few . TRBV5-1 CASSQQGMDYGYTF TGCGCCAGCAGCCAACAGGGAATGGACTATGGCTACACCTTC
TRBJ2-1 few . TRBV18 CASSPAGSYGNEQFF TGTGCCAGCTCACCAGCGGGTAGTTACGGCAATGAGCAGTTCTTC
TRBJ2-5 . TRBD2 TRBV3-1 CASSLARLLAGVETQYF TGTGCCAGCAGCCTTGCCCGGTTACTAGCGGGAGTGGAGACCCAGTACTTC
TRBJ2-1 . TRBD2 TRBV3-1 CASSQDRVLAGLGYNEQFF TGTGCCAGCAGCCAAGATCGGGTCCTAGCGGGTTTGGGGTACAATGAGCAGTTCTTC
TRBJ2-7 few . TRBV6-1 CASGLASRYEQYF TGTGCCAGCGGGCTAGCAAGCCGCTACGAGCAGTACTTC
TRBJ2-1 . TRBD2 TRBV3-1 CASSQDPGLAGQFF TGTGCCAGCAGCCAAGATCCGGGACTAGCCGGGCAGTTCTTC
TRBJ2-2 many . TRBV12-3/TRBV12-4 CASSFEVGELFF TGTGCCAGCAGTTTTGAGGTCGGGGAGCTGTTTTTT
TRBJ2-1 few . TRBV20-1 CSARDSYELHNEQFF TGCAGTGCTAGAGATTCCTATGAACTACACAATGAGCAGTTCTTC
TRBJ2-2 . . TRBV7-3 CASSLRAISTGELFF TGTGCCAGCAGCTTAAGGGCCATCAGCACCGGGGAGCTGTTTTTT
TRBJ2-1 many . TRBV27 CASSLHGRSYNEQFF TGTGCCAGCAGTTTGCACGGCCGCTCCTACAATGAGCAGTTCTTC
TRBJ2-2 . TRBD1 TRBV7-2 CASSPQGVNTGELFF TGTGCCAGCAGCCCGCAGGGGGTGAACACCGGGGAGCTGTTTTTT
TRBJ1-3 many . TRBV20-1 CSARGFGGSGANTIYF TGCAGTGCTAGAGGCTTTGGAGGCAGCGGAGCAAACACCATATATTTT
TRBJ2-3 few TRBD2 TRBV10-2 CASRLAGAVDTQYF TGCGCCAGCAGGCTAGCGGGAGCGGTAGATACGCAGTATTTT
TRBJ2-2 . TRBD1 TRBV27 CASSLWGTGGELFF TGTGCCAGCAGTTTATGGGGGACAGGAGGGGAGCTGTTTTTT
TRBJ2-7 many TRBD1 TRBV12-3/TRBV12-4 CASRRLPPGTGTYEQYF TGTGCCAGCAGGCGCCTTCCCCCCGGGACAGGGACCTACGAGCAGTACTTC
TRBJ2-1 few TRBD1 TRBV19 CASSMTGSPPYNEQFF TGTGCCAGTAGTATGACAGGGAGTCCCCCCTACAATGAGCAGTTCTTC
TRBJ1-2 . . TRBV7-9 CASSLALQANYGYTF TGTGCCAGCAGCTTAGCCCTTCAAGCTAACTATGGCTACACCTTC
TRBJ2-1 few TRBD2 TRBV10-1 CASSEISGRAPRREQFF TGCGCCAGCAGTGAGATTAGCGGGAGGGCCCCGCGACGAGAGCAGTTCTTC
TRBJ2-7 . TRBD2 TRBV5-6 CASSTPSGFSYEQYF TGTGCCAGCAGTACCCCTAGCGGGTTCTCCTACGAGCAGTACTTC
TRBJ2-1 . TRBD2 TRBV2 CASTWTSGPNEQFF TGTGCCAGCACCTGGACTAGCGGTCCCAATGAGCAGTTCTTC
TRBJ2-7 few TRBD2 TRBV29-1 CSVDSGLGYEQYF TGCAGCGTTGACTCGGGACTAGGCTACGAGCAGTACTTC
TRBJ2-7 few TRBD2 TRBV7-6 CASSPGGSTKEQYF TGTGCCAGCAGTCCGGGGGGGTCCACCAAGGAGCAGTACTTC
TRBJ2-7 . TRBD2 TRBV29-1 CSVELLKSASGTAGYEQYF TGCAGCGTTGAATTATTAAAGTCGGCTAGCGGAACCGCCGGCTACGAGCAGTACTTC
TRBJ1-2 few . TRBV29-1 CSARGGFGYTF TGCAGCGCCCGGGGAGGGTTCGGCTACACCTTC
TRBJ2-7 . . TRBV11-2 CASSNKTTYEQYF TGTGCCAGCAGCAATAAGACAACCTACGAGCAGTACTTC
TRBJ2-2 few TRBD2 TRBV7-9 CASSLEGLAAGELFF TGTGCCAGCAGCTTAGAAGGACTAGCTGCCGGGGAGCTGTTTTTT
TRBJ2-3 . . TRBV5-5 CASSLGITPTDTQYF TGTGCCAGCAGCTTGGGAATAACTCCGACAGATACGCAGTATTTT
TRBJ2-7 . . TRBV5-6 CASSLYRTSFRSYEQYF TGTGCCAGCAGCTTGTACCGGACCTCTTTTCGCTCCTACGAGCAGTACTTC
TRBJ2-7 . TRBD1 TRBV7-9 CASSLQGERDEQYF TGTGCCAGCAGCCTCCAGGGGGAGAGGGACGAGCAGTACTTC
TRBJ2-5 few . TRBV6-6 CASGVSQETQYF TGTGCCAGCGGCGTCAGCCAAGAGACCCAGTACTTC
TRBJ2-2 few TRBD2 TRBV7-3 CASSLNELAANTGELFF TGTGCCAGCAGCTTAAATGAACTAGCGGCGAACACCGGGGAGCTGTTTTTT
TRBJ2-1 . TRBD2 TRBV4-1 CASSPLAGRVYNEQFF TGCGCCAGCAGCCCACTAGCGGGGAGGGTATACAATGAGCAGTTCTTC
TRBJ2-1 . TRBD1 TRBV5-6 CASTLPGTGAANEQFF TGTGCCAGCACCCTTCCCGGGACAGGGGCAGCCAATGAGCAGTTCTTC
TRBJ2-7 few TRBD1 TRBV20-1 CSGGTAKSPYEQYF TGCAGTGGAGGGACAGCCAAGTCCCCCTACGAGCAGTACTTC
TRBJ1-5 . TRBD1 TRBV5-1 CASSTGDRANQPQHF TGCGCCAGCAGCACAGGGGACAGAGCTAATCAGCCCCAGCATTTT
TRBJ2-1 . . TRBV28 CASRPQRGMLNEQFF TGTGCCAGCAGACCGCAGAGGGGGATGCTGAATGAGCAGTTCTTC
TRBJ2-1 . TRBD2 TRBV20-1 CSASRGNLAGVYNEQFF TGCAGTGCTAGTAGAGGGAACTTAGCGGGAGTATACAATGAGCAGTTCTTC
TRBJ2-1 many TRBD2 TRBV2 CASSAWRLARRNEQFF TGTGCCAGCAGTGCATGGCGACTAGCTCGGAGAAATGAGCAGTTCTTC
TRBJ2-2 few . TRBV5-5 CASSLSTATTGELFF TGTGCCAGCAGCTTGTCCACAGCTACCACCGGGGAGCTGTTTTTT
TRBJ2-1 few . TRBV2 CASSNTRGVRNEQFF TGTGCCAGCAGTAATACTAGGGGGGTGAGGAATGAGCAGTTCTTC
TRBJ2-1 . TRBD2 TRBV27 CASSLFGLAPYNEQFF TGTGCCAGCAGTTTATTCGGACTAGCGCCCTACAATGAGCAGTTCTTC
TRBJ2-3 few . TRBV30 CAWREGGGTDTQYF TGTGCCTGGAGAGAGGGAGGAGGCACAGATACGCAGTATTTT
TRBJ2-5 . TRBD1 TRBV5-1 CASSSYRGEETQYF TGCGCCAGCAGCTCGTACAGGGGGGAAGAGACCCAGTACTTC
TRBJ2-7 many TRBD2 TRBV6-5 CASSYWASGSNEQYF TGTGCCAGCAGTTACTGGGCTAGCGGGTCCAACGAGCAGTACTTC
TRBJ1-2 . . TRBV5-5 CASRIQGPTGYTF TGTGCCAGCCGGATCCAGGGGCCGACGGGCTACACCTTC
TRBJ2-1 many . TRBV7-2 CASSHLRNREEKPYNEQFF TGTGCCAGCAGCCACCTCCGAAACAGGGAAGAGAAACCTTACAATGAGCAGTTCTTC
TRBJ1-4 . TRBD1 TRBV7-9 CASSLLGTGNEKLFF TGTGCCAGCAGCCTTCTCGGGACAGGGAATGAAAAACTGTTTTTT
TRBJ2-7 . . TRBV25-1 CASRPPTSQRNEQYF TGTGCCAGCAGACCCCCAACTAGCCAGAGGAACGAGCAGTACTTC
TRBJ2-3 few TRBD2 TRBV12-3/TRBV12-4 CASSFVAGRTDTQYF TGTGCCAGCAGTTTTGTAGCGGGCCGCACAGATACGCAGTATTTT
TRBJ2-1 once . TRBV7-8 CASSLVRAPTDEQFF TGTGCCAGCAGCTTAGTTCGGGCGCCGACGGATGAGCAGTTCTTC
TRBJ2-3 . . TRBV7-2 CASSLQWGAGDTQYF TGTGCCAGCAGCTTGCAGTGGGGGGCCGGAGATACGCAGTATTTT
TRBJ2-3 . TRBD1 TRBV5-1 CASSLGGQGFYSTDTQYF TGCGCCAGCAGCTTGGGGGGACAGGGCTTCTATAGCACAGATACGCAGTATTTT
TRBJ2-7 few TRBD1 TRBV2 CASSGQESSYEQYF TGTGCCAGCAGCGGACAGGAAAGCTCCTACGAGCAGTACTTC